The 14 T cell receptor beta chains listed next were all sequenced from one sample in a study of T cell changes during pregnancy in multiple sclerosis. Measured with immunoSEQ multiplex PCR; TCRdb has only the in-frame clones, and not every one. The data contain tens of thousands of clones, roughly 89% of them singletons. The source material was CD4+ T cells from peripheral blood mononuclear cells, sampled in the third trimester of pregnancy. The receptors stem from a female donor in good health, enrolled as a control in a pregnancy study.

V is TRBV7-9 and J is TRBJ2-3, with D perhaps matching TRBD2 (6 bases). Germline values: CDR1 SEHNR, CDR2 FQNEAQ (reference sequence). V was cut by 3 bases and J by 6 bases, with 13 bases left in between. This CDR3 comprises 14 residues. The CDR3 is CASSFGSGRDTQYF. DNA for the CDR3: TGTGCCAGCAGCTTCGGATCGGGGAGGGATACGCAGTATTTT.

The V and J genes are TRBV11-1 and TRBJ2-2; D not resolved. There are 11 residues in the CDR3. Trimming shortened V by 2 bases and J by 9 bases, and 4 bases separated the two germline ends. CDR1 and CDR2 (germline): SGHAT, FQDESV (reference sequence). The CDR3 here is CASSLSWELFF. The CDR3 region has the DNA TGTGCCAGCAGCTTATCGTGGGAGCTGTTTTTT.

This clone was picked up one time. V and J are TRBV5-3 and TRBJ1-5; D is uncertain. TRBV5-3 is classed as an ORF, of uncertain function. This CDR3 region has 16 residues. The germline V and J ends were trimmed by 0 bases and 1 base, with 11 bases remaining between them. CDR3 region: CARSLAGESSNQPQHF. The CDR3 bases are TGTGCCAGAAGCTTGGCCGGGGAGTCGAGCAATCAGCCCCAGCATTTT.

This clone was detected only once. The CDR3 spells CASPQNGLSTDTQYF. As DNA, the CDR3 is TGTGCCAGCCCCCAAAATGGACTTTCCACAGATACGCAGTATTTT. The gene calls are TRBV18 and TRBJ2-3, with a possible D match to TRBD2 (5 bases). The CDR3 loop spans 15 amino acids. Germline V CDR1 and CDR2: KGHSH, LQKENI. With 8 bases removed from V and 2 bases from J, the gap between germline ends came to 17 bases.

The chain couples TRBV6-6 to TRBJ2-1; TRBD1 might be the D (6 bases). The V end was cut by 6 bases, the J end by 4 bases, with 10 bases between. Germline V gene sequence: CDR1 MNHNY, CDR2 SVGAGI (reference sequence). The CDR3 sequence is 13 residues long. The CDR3 loop is CASSRTVYNEQFF. As DNA, the CDR3 is TGTGCCAGCAGCAGGACAGTTTACAATGAGCAGTTCTTC.

This clone was picked up a small number of times. The chain carries TRBV29-1 and TRBJ2-7, with 7 bases identical to TRBD2. This CDR3 has 14 residues. The V and J ends lost 4 bases and 5 bases, in that order; junction bases with no gene match: 11. The V gene's germline CDR1 is SQVTM and CDR2 ANQGSEA. The CDR3 here is CSVVSGAQSHEQYF. The CDR3 DNA reads as TGCAGCGTTGTAAGCGGGGCCCAATCACACGAGCAGTACTTC.

This chain links TRBV29-1 with TRBJ1-2, with 8 bases matching TRBD1. This CDR3 has 13 residues. V lost 7 bases to trimming and J lost 2 bases; unmatched junction nucleotides: 6. Germline V CDR1 and CDR2: SQVTM, ANQGSEA. CDR3 amino acids: CSAGDRLNYGYTF. The CDR3 DNA is TGCAGCGCCGGGGACAGGCTAAACTATGGCTACACCTTC.

V and J are TRBV27 and TRBJ2-7, with 10 bases that match TRBD2. Trimming removed 5 bases from V and 0 bases from J; junction bases left unmatched: 4. This CDR3 is 15 amino acids long. CDR1 is MNHEY, CDR2 SMNVEV, per germline (reference sequence). CDR3 bases: TGTGCCAGCAGTGAACTAGCGGGAAGCTCCTACGAGCAGTACTTC. Residues: CASSELAGSSYEQYF.

This clone was observed a few times. This chain uses TRBV25-1 with TRBJ1-2; TRBD1 might be the D (5 bases). This CDR3 spans 16 amino acids. CDR1 MGHDK and CDR2 SYGVNS come from the germline V gene. V shed 5 bases and J shed 8 bases, with 24 bases lying between them. CDR3 sequence: CASSLPGLSSVLGYTF. The CDR3 nucleotides read TGTGCCAGCAGTCTCCCGGGACTTTCCTCCGTTCTAGGCTACACCTTC.

This chain links TRBV7-2 with TRBJ1-1, with no clear D. V lost 2 bases, J lost 6 bases, and 10 bases lay in between. Per germline, CDR1 SGHTA and CDR2 FQGNSA. This CDR3 is built from 13 residues. The CDR3 protein is CASSLRSLPEAFF. The CDR3 bases are TGTGCCAGCAGCTTACGTAGTTTACCTGAAGCTTTCTTT.

The chain employs TRBV5-1 and TRBJ2-3; the match to TRBD1 covers 8 bases. The CDR3 is 16 residues long. Germline loops: CDR1 SGHRS, CDR2 YFSETQ. With V trimmed by 1 base and J by 3 bases, 7 bases remained unmatched. This CDR3 is CASSLRGQGATDTQYF. CDR3 nucleotide sequence: TGCGCCAGCAGCTTGAGAGGTCAGGGGGCGACAGATACGCAGTATTTT.

The chain joins TRBV11-2 to TRBJ2-5; the match to TRBD2 covers 9 bases. V lost 1 base, J lost 3 bases, and 0 bases stayed unmatched. From germline, CDR1 is SGHAT and CDR2 FQNNGV. The CDR3 spans 14 residues. The CDR3 loop is CASSLGLAEETQYF. The CDR3, as DNA: TGTGCCAGCAGCTTAGGACTAGCGGAAGAGACCCAGTACTTC.

The chain recombines TRBV7-9 with TRBJ2-1; D call uncertain. Trimming pared 8 bases from V and 12 bases from J, leaving 14 bases between. This CDR3 is 11 amino acids long. From germline, CDR1 is SEHNR and CDR2 FQNEAQ (reference sequence). CDR3 loop: CASAALDGQFF. CDR3 in DNA: TGTGCCAGCGCGGCCCTCGATGGGCAGTTCTTC.

This chain uses TRBV6-1 with TRBJ1-1; 7 positions match TRBD1. Trimming removed 5 bases from V and 4 bases from J; junction bases left unmatched: 7. The CDR3 spans 14 residues. Germline loops: CDR1 MNHNS, CDR2 SASEGT. For the CDR3, the DNA is TGTGCCAGCAGTTTGAAAAGGGACAGCACTGAAGCTTTCTTT. This codes for CASSLKRDSTEAFF.